The present TCR beta chain was sequenced within a study of control samples from healthy donors and cancer patients. TCRdb's table, derived via immunoSEQ multiplex PCR, lists solely in-frame clones and lacks some. The sample lists roughly 40,000 clones; roughly 92% were seen once. This CDR3 spans 12 amino acids. The V gene lost 6 bases and the J gene lost 6 bases, with 11 bases spanning the gap. The sample comprised blood. The sequence was obtained from a woman aged 45-65 years in good health. The chain couples TRBV12-3 or TRBV12-4 to TRBJ1-2, with D perhaps matching TRBD1 (5 bases). DNA for the CDR3: TGTGCCAGCAGCAGGGCCGGAAATGGCTACACCTTC. Encoded protein: CASSRAGNGYTF.